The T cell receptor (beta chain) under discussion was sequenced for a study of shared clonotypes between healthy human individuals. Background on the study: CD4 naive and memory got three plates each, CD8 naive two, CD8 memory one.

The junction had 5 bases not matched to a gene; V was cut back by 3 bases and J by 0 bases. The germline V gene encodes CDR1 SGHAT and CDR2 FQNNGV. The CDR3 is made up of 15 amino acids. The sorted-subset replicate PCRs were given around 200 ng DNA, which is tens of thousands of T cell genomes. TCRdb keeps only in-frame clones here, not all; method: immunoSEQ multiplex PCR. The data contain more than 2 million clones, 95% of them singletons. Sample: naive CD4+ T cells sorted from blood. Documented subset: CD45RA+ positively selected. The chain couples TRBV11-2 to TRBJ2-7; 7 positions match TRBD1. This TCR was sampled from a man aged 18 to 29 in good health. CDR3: CASSFLQGSSYEQYF. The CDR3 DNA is TGTGCCAGCAGCTTCCTACAGGGGAGCTCCTACGAGCAGTACTTC.